This record concerns one T cell receptor (beta chain) sequence. This record comes from a study of control samples from healthy donors and cancer patients. Repertoires were generated with immunoSEQ multiplex PCR, while TCRdb's copy carries only in-frame clones and drops some. The sample includes 95,000 to 130,000 clones, 80% to 90% of them seen just once. The CDR3 runs to 15 residues. Per germline, CDR1 MDHEN and CDR2 SYDVKM. The V gene lost 6 bases and the J gene lost 5 bases, with 14 bases spanning the gap. Source material: PBMCs. The chain employs TRBV28 and TRBJ1-6; D is possibly TRBD1 (6 bases). The source of this sequence is a woman in her fifties or sixties with colorectal cancer. CDR3 DNA: TGTGCCAGCAGCCTAACCGGACAGCATAATTCACCCCTCCACTTT. Protein: CASSLTGQHNSPLHF.